What follows are 16 T cell receptor beta chains derived from one specimen sequenced in a study of identical twins (dated by TCRdb to between 2015 and 2016). Libraries were constructed by 5' RACE. The data were produced on an Illumina HiSeq 2000. The public sequencing data were trimmed at Q25 with fastp and processed into clonotypes with MiXCR by TCRdb, which kept only in-frame beta chains. Rows merge per CDR3 protein into single entries with the most common DNA and genes. The sample includes hundreds of thousands of distinct CDR3 sequences, with roughly an eighth observed a single time. Around 1.6% of the sample is in the top ten clones. The same sample was also used in a study of yellow fever vaccine responses in identical twins.

The sequenced sample was PBMCs. These receptors were obtained from a woman aged 18-29 years in good health.

V is TRBV20-1 and J is TRBJ2-7; 10 nucleotides agree with TRBD1. Trimming cost V 3 bases and J 3 bases; bases outside gene matches: 5. Germline V gene lookup returns CDR1 DFQATT and CDR2 SNEGSKA (reference sequence). The CDR3 spans 14 residues. The chain's CDR3 is CSASFDRGLYEQYF. As DNA, the CDR3 is TGCAGTGCTAGTTTCGACAGGGGGCTCTACGAGCAGTACTTC.

The rearrangement links TRBV2 to TRBJ2-7; D is perhaps TRBD1 (6 bases). Per germline, CDR1 SNHLY and CDR2 FYNNEI. The CDR3 extends over 14 amino acids. Trimming stripped 10 bases from V and 1 base from J, with 17 bases between. The CDR3 spells CATSDSNYSYEQYF. The CDR3 nucleotides are TGTGCCACCTCGGACAGTAATTATTCCTACGAGCAGTACTTC.

This clonotype has a handful of counts. The V call is TRBV10-2, the J call TRBJ1-5, with D possibly being TRBD1 (6 bases). This CDR3 comprises 13 residues. Germline loops: CDR1 WSHSY, CDR2 SAAADI. V was cut by 2 bases and J by 8 bases, with 10 bases left in between. CDR3 coding DNA: TGCGCCAGCAGTGAGGGAGGGGGGGAGCCCCAGCATTTT. Protein product: CASSEGGGEPQHF.

The V gene is TRBV6-5, the J gene TRBJ2-7; perhaps TRBD1 as D (6 bases). Trimming took off 2 bases at V and 6 bases at J, with 8 bases between the two ends. The CDR3 has 12 residues. The germline V gene has CDR1 MNHEY and CDR2 SVGAGI. This CDR3 reads CASSYAGAEQYF. CDR3 bases: TGTGCCAGCAGTTACGCAGGGGCCGAGCAGTACTTC.

This chain connects TRBV5-1 to TRBJ2-7; D remains unclear. This CDR3 region has 15 residues. Trimming cost V 4 bases and J 2 bases, with 16 bases left between them. Germline V gene lookup returns CDR1 SGHRS and CDR2 YFSETQ. The CDR3 DNA is TGCGCCAGCAGCCCCCGGACCCAAGGCACCTACGAGCAGTACTTC. Its translation: CASSPRTQGTYEQYF.

The J gene is TRBJ2-7, the V gene TRBV7-9; TRBD1 agrees at 9 bases. Germline trimming cut 4 bases from V and 2 bases from J; bases unmatched to any gene: 6. Germline V gives CDR1 SEHNR, CDR2 FQNEAQ (reference sequence). This CDR3 contains 15 residues. The CDR3 bases are TGTGCCAGCAGCTCAGACGGACAGGGGCCCTACGAGCAGTACTTC. Translated: CASSSDGQGPYEQYF.

This clonotype was counted a few times. The rearrangement uses TRBV10-2 and TRBJ2-7, with 8 bases identical to TRBD1. Per the germline V gene, CDR1 is WSHSY and CDR2 is SAAADI. This CDR3 is 17 amino acids long. Trimming took 0 bases from V and 9 from J; bases not matched to a gene: 16. In DNA, the CDR3 is TGCGCCAGCAGTGAGTCATCTGGTAGAGACAGGGGCTTGGGGCAGTACTTC. This encodes CASSESSGRDRGLGQYF.

The chain combines TRBV25-1 with TRBJ2-2; 10 positions agree with TRBD1. Germline V gene data show CDR1 as MGHDK and CDR2 as SYGVNS. With 3 bases clipped from V and 5 bases from J, the junction kept 3 bases outside the gene matches. This CDR3 has 15 amino acids. In DNA form, the CDR3 reads TGTGCCAGCAGTGACGACAGGGGGCGGACCGGGGAGCTGTTTTTT. It encodes CASSDDRGRTGELFF.

This chain uses TRBV5-6 with TRBJ2-5; D could derive from TRBD1 or TRBD2 (5 bases each). This CDR3 comprises 15 residues. Trimming stripped 4 bases from V and 2 bases from J, with 15 bases between. CDR1 SGHDT and CDR2 YYEEEE come from the germline V gene. Here the CDR3 reads CASSTWTLVQETQYF. CDR3 in DNA: TGTGCCAGCAGCACGTGGACACTAGTACAAGAGACCCAGTACTTC.

In this sample, this clonotype turned up a few times. The chain has TRBV28 and TRBJ2-7; D is perhaps TRBD1 or TRBD2 (5 bases each). The V and J ends lost 6 bases and 0 bases respectively, with 9 bases between them. This CDR3 contains 13 residues. Germline CDR1 reads MDHEN; CDR2 reads SYDVKM. The chain's CDR3 is CASRQGASYEQYV. CDR3 in DNA: TGTGCCAGCAGGCAGGGAGCCTCCTACGAGCAGTACGTC.

The chain carries TRBV5-1 and TRBJ2-7, with D hard to call. Trimming removed 0 bases from V and 3 bases from J, with 10 bases in between. There are 14 residues in the CDR3. Germline CDR1 SGHRS, CDR2 YFSETQ. The CDR3 reads CASSLGGRFYEQYF. The CDR3 DNA is TGCGCCAGCAGCTTGGGAGGACGATTCTACGAGCAGTACTTC. Looking up the rest from reference TRBV5-1 and TRBJ2-7 gives the full variable domain: KAGVTQTPRYLIKTRGQQVTLSCSPISGHRSVSWYQQTPGQGLQFLFEYFSETQRNKGNFPGRFSGRQFSNSRSEMNVSTLELGDSALYLCASSLGGRFYEQYFGPGTRLTVT.

The chain recombines TRBV11-2 with TRBJ1-6, with TRBD1 matching over 7 bases. CDR1 is SGHAT, CDR2 FQNNGV, per germline. This CDR3 comprises 18 residues. V lost 0 bases to trimming and J lost 9 bases; unmatched junction nucleotides: 14. The CDR3 loop reads CASSLEIRPGQKSSPLHF. The DNA of the CDR3 is TGTGCCAGCAGCTTAGAGATTAGGCCGGGACAGAAAAGTTCACCCCTCCACTTT.

This clonotype has more than one count but fewer than ten. The V gene is TRBV4-1, the J gene TRBJ2-2; D not certain. The V gene's germline CDR1 is MGHRA and CDR2 YSYEKL. The CDR3 spans 15 residues. V lost 0 bases, J lost 7 bases, and 12 bases lay in between. The CDR3 spells CASSQDVAVVGELFF. The CDR3 DNA reads as TGCGCCAGCAGCCAAGATGTGGCAGTGGTCGGGGAGCTGTTTTTT.

In its sample, this clonotype was seen many times. The CDR3 region is CSAREATGNYGYTF. The CDR3 nucleotides are TGCAGTGCTAGAGAGGCGACAGGGAACTATGGCTACACCTTC. This rearrangement joins TRBV20-1 to TRBJ1-2, with TRBD1 matching over 7 bases. Germline V lookup: CDR1 DFQATT, CDR2 SNEGSKA (reference sequence). CDR3 size: 14 residues. Trimming at V came to 0 bases and at J to 2 bases, leaving 3 bases not matched to a gene.

This chain joins TRBV6-1 and TRBJ1-1, with a possible D match to TRBD1 (5 bases). Germline values: CDR1 MNHNS, CDR2 SASEGT. Trimming removed 0 bases from V and 5 bases from J, with 10 bases in between. This CDR3 contains 14 residues. CDR3 coding DNA: TGTGCCAGCAGTGAAGCGCTGGGACTTACTGAAGCTTTCTTT. Protein product: CASSEALGLTEAFF.

With regard to this clonotype: Compared with germline, one end of the junction differs, possibly owing to a read error. V is TRBV12-3 or TRBV12-4 and J is TRBJ2-2; 13 bases map to TRBD2. The CDR3 is 19 residues long. The CDR3 is CTSSSPGLAGAMNTGELFF. DNA of the CDR3: TGTACCAGCAGTTCGCCTGGACTAGCGGGAGCAATGAACACCGGGGAGCTGTTTTTT.